The 30 T cell receptor beta chains below were found in one sample sequenced in a study of blood T cell repertoires in COVID-19. Profiling relied on immunoSEQ multiplex PCR, and the TCRdb table lists in-frame clones only, not all of them. The table lists about 320,000 clones, about 90% of them singletons, with approximately 5.3% in the top ten. Sequenced sample: PBMCs or T cells enriched from blood (not recorded which). Receptor source: a woman in her twenties or thirties who had recovered from COVID-19.

The DNA for the CDR3 is TGCGCCAGCAGCTGGGGGACAGGGAGGAACACTGAAGCTTTCTTT. Protein: CASSWGTGRNTEAFF. The gene calls are TRBV5-1 and TRBJ1-1, with 9 bases that match TRBD1. The CDR3 extends over 15 amino acids. CDR1 is SGHRS and CDR2 is YFSETQ in the germline V gene. Trimming at V came to 3 bases and at J to 1 base, leaving 4 bases not matched to a gene.

This chain connects TRBV5-1 to TRBJ2-5; tentative D call: TRBD2 (6 bases). The CDR3 totals 15 residues. The germline V gene encodes CDR1 SGHRS and CDR2 YFSETQ. Trimming shortened V by 3 bases and J by 7 bases, and 19 bases separated the two germline ends. The CDR3 protein is CASSSGRAGIGTQYF. The CDR3 DNA sequence: TGCGCCAGCAGCTCGGGCAGGGCGGGGATTGGGACCCAGTACTTC.

This clone came up once. At one of its ends the junction is not consistent with the germline gene, which may arise from a read error. V usage is TRBV29-1 and J usage is TRBJ2-1; D might be TRBD2 (7 bases). The CDR3 runs 16 residues. CDR1 is SQVTM, CDR2 ANQGSEA, per germline. CDR3 region: CRVGGLAGAVYNEQFF. The DNA of the CDR3 is TGCAGAGTTGGGGGGCTCGCGGGGGCAGTCTACAATGAGCAGTTCTTC.

DNA for the CDR3: TGTGCCAGCAGTTTTCAGGGGAACCAGCCCCAGCATTTT. As protein: CASSFQGNQPQHF. The chain links TRBV27 to TRBJ1-5; a weak D match, TRBD1 (6 bases). The CDR3 has 13 amino acids. Germline V gives CDR1 MNHEY, CDR2 SMNVEV (reference sequence). Trimming removed 3 bases from V and 7 bases from J, with 10 bases in between.

J is TRBJ1-4 and V is TRBV18; D ambiguous. V lost 3 bases to trimming and J lost 0 bases, with 8 bases between them. CDR1 is KGHSH, CDR2 LQKENI, per germline. There are 15 residues in the CDR3. The CDR3 sequence: CASSPRQATNEKLFF. CDR3 nucleotides: TGTGCCAGCTCACCCCGACAAGCAACTAATGAAAAACTGTTTTTT.

The chain employs TRBV19 and TRBJ2-1, with 7 positions matching TRBD1. The CDR3 consists of 15 residues. V lost 5 bases to trimming and J lost 6 bases; unmatched junction nucleotides: 10. Germline lookup yields CDR1 LNHDA and CDR2 SQIVND (reference sequence). The CDR3 bases are TGTGCCAGTAGTCAGACAGGGATGGAAGGCAATGAGCAGTTCTTC. Protein: CASSQTGMEGNEQFF.

This chain joins TRBV3-1 (or the pseudogene TRBV3-2) and TRBJ1-3; TRBD1 matches at 7 bases. CDR1 LGHDT and CDR2 YNNKEL come from the germline V gene (reference sequence). This CDR3 spans 15 amino acids. V lost 4 bases to trimming and J lost 1 base; unmatched junction nucleotides: 4. This CDR3 reads CASSPLRGSGNTIYF. The CDR3 coding sequence is TGTGCCAGCAGCCCGCTCAGGGGGTCTGGAAACACCATATATTTT.

The chain recombines TRBV5-1 with TRBJ2-1, with TRBD1 identical over 8 bases. Per the germline V gene, CDR1 is SGHRS and CDR2 is YFSETQ. The J segment lost 3 bases and the V segment lost 4 bases, leaving 3 bases of the junction unmatched. This CDR3 spans 14 amino acids. The CDR3 region is CASSNRGIYNEQFF. The CDR3 region has the DNA TGCGCCAGCAGCAACAGGGGGATCTACAATGAGCAGTTCTTC. The full variable domain, rest sourced from reference TRBV5-1 and TRBJ2-1, is KAGVTQTPRYLIKTRGQQVTLSCSPISGHRSVSWYQQTPGQGLQFLFEYFSETQRNKGNFPGRFSGRQFSNSRSEMNVSTLELGDSALYLCASSNRGIYNEQFFGPGTRLTVL.

The chain is built from TRBV30 and TRBJ2-6; possibly TRBD1 for D (6 bases). CDR1 GTSNPN and CDR2 SVGIG come from the germline V gene (reference sequence). The V and J ends lost 3 bases and 4 bases respectively, with 7 bases between them. This CDR3 is built from 13 residues. In nucleotides, the CDR3 is TGTGCCTGGAGCGGGACAGGGGCCAACGTCCTGACTTTC. Translating gives CAWSGTGANVLTF.

This chain's CDR3 is CASSHDRGPDQPQHF. The CDR3 bases are TGCGCCAGCAGCCATGACAGGGGGCCGGATCAGCCCCAGCATTTT. J is TRBJ1-5 and V is TRBV4-3; 10 bases align to TRBD1. Germline V CDR1 and CDR2: LGHNA, YSLEER. CDR3 size: 15 residues. With V trimmed by 3 bases and J by 5 bases, 4 bases remained unmatched.

The chain couples TRBV3-1 (or the pseudogene TRBV3-2) to TRBJ1-2; a possible D gene is TRBD1 (6 bases). The CDR3 extends over 15 amino acids. Germline CDR1 reads LGHDT; CDR2 reads YNNKEL (reference sequence). Trimming stripped 3 bases from V and 7 bases from J, with 18 bases between. CDR3 amino acids: CASSQRAAGEIGYTF. As DNA, the CDR3 is TGTGCCAGCAGCCAGAGGGCGGCAGGGGAGATTGGCTACACCTTC.

This chain joins TRBV7-2 and TRBJ2-5, with a possible D match to TRBD2 (6 bases). Germline V gene lookup returns CDR1 SGHTA and CDR2 FQGNSA. Trimming removed 1 base at V and 5 bases at J, with 17 bases between. The CDR3 consists of 16 residues. The CDR3 nucleotides are TGTGCCAGCAGCTTAGTGGCGGGGACGGTTGGGGAGACCCAGTACTTC. Residues: CASSLVAGTVGETQYF.

The chain couples TRBV6-5 to TRBJ2-1; 7 nucleotides align to TRBD2. This CDR3 is built from 13 residues. The germline gives CDR1 MNHEY, CDR2 SVGAGI. V lost 10 bases, J lost 9 bases, and 12 bases stayed unmatched. The CDR3 spells CATGTTARVEQFF. CDR3 bases: TGTGCCACCGGGACTACGGCCCGGGTTGAGCAGTTCTTC.

This chain uses TRBV30 with TRBJ2-2; tentatively, D is TRBD1 (6 bases). V was shortened by 3 bases and J by 1 base, with 9 bases between the two germline ends. Germline V gene data show CDR1 as GTSNPN and CDR2 as SVGIG (reference sequence). The CDR3 has 14 amino acids. CDR3 DNA sequence: TGTGCCTGGAGCCTAGGGGGGAACACCGGGGAGCTGTTTTTT. Translating it yields CAWSLGGNTGELFF.

The chain employs TRBV27 and TRBJ2-1; no definite D call. The CDR3 is made up of 11 amino acids. Germline lookup yields CDR1 MNHEY and CDR2 SMNVEV (reference sequence). V lost 0 bases to trimming and J lost 9 bases, with 3 bases between them. The CDR3 spells CASSLSGEQFF. The CDR3 DNA reads TGTGCCAGCAGTTTATCCGGTGAGCAGTTCTTC.

This clone was detected ten times or more. The sample has other DNA sequences that encode this CDR3 too. The chain is built from TRBV7-9 and TRBJ1-4; 8 nucleotides match TRBD1. This CDR3 has 14 amino acids. The ends lost 3 bases at V and 5 bases at J; junction bases unmatched: 2. Germline V gene lookup returns CDR1 SEHNR and CDR2 FQNEAQ (reference sequence). The CDR3 DNA follows: TGTGCCAGCAGCTTGAGACAGGGGAATGAAAAACTGTTTTTT. It specifies CASSLRQGNEKLFF.

CDR3 in amino acids: CASSQTGQGDPYEQYF. CDR3 DNA: TGTGCCAGCAGCCAAACGGGACAGGGTGACCCCTACGAGCAGTACTTC. V is TRBV5-5 and J is TRBJ2-7; 9 nucleotides align to TRBD1. With 4 bases clipped from V and 2 bases from J, the junction kept 10 bases outside the gene matches. Germline values: CDR1 SGHKS, CDR2 YYEKEE (reference sequence). The CDR3 runs to 16 residues.

The V and J genes are TRBV27 and TRBJ2-1, with D possibly being TRBD2 (6 bases). Per the germline V gene, CDR1 is MNHEY and CDR2 is SMNVEV (reference sequence). V gave up 2 bases and J gave up 3 bases, with 8 bases separating them. There are 14 residues in the CDR3. CDR3 nucleotide sequence: TGTGCCAGCAGTTTACGGGGGAACTACAATGAGCAGTTCTTC. Protein product: CASSLRGNYNEQFF.

The chain has TRBV12-3 or TRBV12-4 and TRBJ2-5; 8 bases are shared with TRBD1. CDR3 length equals 13 residues. Trimming removed 2 bases from V and 5 bases from J; junction bases left unmatched: 1. CDR3 nucleotides: TGTGCCAGCAGTTTACGGACAGGGGAGACCCAGTACTTC. Its translation: CASSLRTGETQYF.

The chain employs TRBV12-3 or TRBV12-4 and TRBJ2-5; 12 nucleotides agree with TRBD2. There are 13 residues in the CDR3. Losses at the gene ends were 3 bases for V and 12 bases for J; bases not matched to a gene: 5. In DNA form, the CDR3 reads TGTGCCAGCAGTTTGACTAGCGGGGGCCGGGAGTACTTC. Its translation: CASSLTSGGREYF.

In its sample, this clone was seen a few times. The chain carries TRBV6-5 and TRBJ1-2; 7 nucleotides match TRBD1. There are 14 residues in the CDR3. From germline, CDR1 is MNHEY and CDR2 SVGAGI. Losses at the gene ends were 4 bases for V and 8 bases for J; bases not matched to a gene: 10. CDR3 bases: TGTGCCAGCAGTTCCACAGGGGACGGGGACGGCTACACCTTC. Its translation is CASSSTGDGDGYTF.

This chain joins TRBV9 and TRBJ1-3, with 9 bases lining up with TRBD1. The CDR3 runs to 15 residues. Germline trimming cut 3 bases from V and 4 bases from J; bases unmatched to any gene: 5. Germline CDR1 is SGDLS and CDR2 is YYNGEE. The CDR3 DNA is TGTGCCAGCAGCGCGGGACAGGGTCTGGGAAACACCATATATTTT. It yields the protein CASSAGQGLGNTIYF.

V gene TRBV29-1 combines with J gene TRBJ2-3; D may be TRBD1 (5 bases). CDR3 length: 13 residues. Germline-derived CDR1 and CDR2 are SQVTM and ANQGSEA. V lost 5 bases and J 4 bases, leaving 13 bases between the germline ends. The CDR3 loop reads CSVTKQVSDTQYF. The CDR3 nucleotides are TGCAGCGTTACAAAACAGGTATCAGATACGCAGTATTTT.

V and J are TRBV4-2 and TRBJ2-1; 8 nucleotides line up with TRBD2. After removal of 0 bases from V and 7 bases from J, the junction contained 8 bases not matched to a gene. This CDR3 has 16 residues. Germline CDR1 LGHNA, CDR2 YNFKEQ. The CDR3 coding sequence is TGTGCCAGCAGCCAAGAACGGGGGGGGCTAGGTAATGAGCAGTTCTTC. Amino acid sequence: CASSQERGGLGNEQFF.

On this clone itself: At one of its ends the junction is not consistent with the germline gene, which may arise from a read error. This rearrangement joins TRBV18 to TRBJ2-6, with D perhaps matching TRBD1 (6 bases). The CDR3 contains 15 residues. The germline V gene has CDR1 KGHSH and CDR2 LQKENI. The CDR3 coding sequence is TGTGCCAGCTTTTTGAACAGGGTTGGGGCCAACGTTCTGACTTTC. Amino acid sequence: CASFLNRVGANVLTF.

As regards this clone: Other nucleotide sequences from this sample produce the same CDR3. V gene TRBV5-1 combines with J gene TRBJ1-1; TRBD1 matches at 8 bases. The germline gives CDR1 SGHRS, CDR2 YFSETQ. V lost 4 bases to trimming and J lost 3 bases; unmatched junction nucleotides: 5. This CDR3 is built from 14 residues. The CDR3: CASSRGQGDTEAFF. The CDR3, as DNA: TGCGCCAGCAGCCGAGGACAGGGAGACACTGAAGCTTTCTTT.

V and J are TRBV11-1 and TRBJ1-1; weak D call: TRBD1 (6 bases). Germline CDR1 is SGHAT and CDR2 is FQDESV (reference sequence). The V gene lost 6 bases and the J gene lost 4 bases, with 21 bases spanning the gap. The CDR3 has 16 residues. Written as DNA, the CDR3 is TGTGCCAGCAGACAGCAGGGGACGGGGCTCAGCACTGAAGCTTTCTTT. Its protein is CASRQQGTGLSTEAFF.

The chain has TRBV5-1 and TRBJ2-7, with 14 bases fitting TRBD2. The germline V gene has CDR1 SGHRS and CDR2 YFSETQ. The CDR3 has 15 residues. Trimming cost V 2 bases and J 5 bases; bases outside gene matches: 3. The CDR3 sequence is CASSFGLAGGNEQYF. The CDR3 DNA is TGCGCCAGCAGCTTTGGACTAGCGGGGGGCAACGAGCAGTACTTC.

The rearrangement links TRBV7-9 to TRBJ1-6; 12 positions agree with TRBD1. This CDR3 region has 15 residues. V dropped 6 bases and J dropped 6; count of bases not matched to a gene: 3. Per the germline V gene, CDR1 is SEHNR and CDR2 is FQNEAQ (reference sequence). The CDR3 loop reads CASSQGQGANSPLHF. CDR3 bases: TGTGCCAGCAGTCAGGGACAGGGGGCTAATTCACCCCTCCACTTT.

This clone appeared once. A junction end diverges from the germline sequence, so it may reflect a read error. The chain employs TRBV19 and TRBJ2-1; 7 positions match TRBD2. Germline CDR1 is LNHDA and CDR2 is SQIVND (reference sequence). This CDR3 spans 17 amino acids. DNA for the CDR3: TGTGCCAGTAGTCCCTCGTGGTGGGAGGGCTCCCACAATGAGCAGTTCTTC. It yields the protein CASSPSWWEGSHNEQFF.